The T cell receptor (beta chain) described here comes from a study of blood T cells in healthy people across ages. The CDR3 has 12 residues. V lost 6 bases to trimming and J lost 7 bases, with 9 bases between them. Note on this clonotype: A much larger clone sits a single nucleotide away, making a read error possible.

Through a sample-barcoded 5' primer and a J-beta primer mix, a second PCR was run for roughly 6 to 12 cycles. TCRdb passed the 5' RACE reads through MiXCR, listing each CDR3 protein once. The repertoire holds approximately 1.5 million distinct CDR3 sequences, approximately 42% seen once, with just over 4% in the top ten. The clonotype comes from a woman aged 18-35 years in good health. Sequenced: blood. The chain is built from TRBV12-3 or TRBV12-4 and TRBJ2-2; possibly TRBD2 for D (6 bases). CDR3 region: CASRSGGGELFF. The CDR3, as DNA: TGTGCCAGCAGGTCCGGGGGCGGGGAGCTGTTTTTT.